This TCR beta chain was observed in a study of blood T cell repertoires in COVID-19. Cohort assignment relied on participant-reported clinical history. Deletions cut 9 bases from V and 2 bases from J, with 19 bases between. CDR1 MNHEY and CDR2 SMNVEV come from the germline V gene (reference sequence). The CDR3 has 16 residues. The authors' processing: The assay estimated nucleated cells by amplifying reference gene primers. Some clones are missing from TCRdb's copy, which holds only in-frame ones; the method was immunoSEQ multiplex PCR. Clone size and V and J calls were adopted from that table, with D and trimming inferred from the DNA. This table holds about 270,000 clones, around 86% found once.

Material: PBMCs or T cells enriched from blood (not recorded which). The genes are TRBV27 and TRBJ1-4; no clear D. This TCR came from a man younger than 35 who had recovered from COVID-19. As DNA, the CDR3 is TGTGCCAGTGGTCAAGAGCGTGGAATCACTAATGAAAAACTGTTTTTT. Protein: CASGQERGITNEKLFF.